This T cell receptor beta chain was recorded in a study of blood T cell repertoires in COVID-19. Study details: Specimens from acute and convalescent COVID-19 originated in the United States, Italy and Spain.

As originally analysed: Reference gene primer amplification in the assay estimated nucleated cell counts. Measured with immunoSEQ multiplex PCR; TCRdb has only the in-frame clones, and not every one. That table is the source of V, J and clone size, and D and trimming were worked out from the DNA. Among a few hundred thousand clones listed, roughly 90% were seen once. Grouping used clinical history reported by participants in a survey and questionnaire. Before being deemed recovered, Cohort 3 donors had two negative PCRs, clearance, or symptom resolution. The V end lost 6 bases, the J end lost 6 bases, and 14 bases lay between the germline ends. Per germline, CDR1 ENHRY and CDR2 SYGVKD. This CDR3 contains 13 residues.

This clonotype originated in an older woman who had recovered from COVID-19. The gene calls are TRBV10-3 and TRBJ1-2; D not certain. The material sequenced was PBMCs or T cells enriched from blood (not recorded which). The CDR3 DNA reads TGTGCCATCAGGGGAGAGGTAACGGATGGCTACACCTTC. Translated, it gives CAIRGEVTDGYTF.